Each of the 11 T cell receptor beta chains below was sequenced from the same sample in a study of T cell responses to AZD1222 COVID-19 vaccine. The repertoire was sequenced with immunoSEQ multiplex PCR; TCRdb's copy has only in-frame clones and lacks some. This table has 95,000 to 150,000 clones, about nine tenths appearing once. Source: peripheral blood, taken on day 0 of AZD1222 vaccination. The receptors were gathered from an adult in good health.

V usage is TRBV4-1 and J usage is TRBJ2-1, with TRBD2 as a possible D gene (6 bases). The germline gives CDR1 MGHRA, CDR2 YSYEKL. The CDR3 has 13 residues. Trimming removed 1 base from V and 10 bases from J, with 11 bases in between. CDR3 DNA: TGCGCCAGCAGCCAAGGGGGACTGGGAGAGCAGTTCTTC. This codes for CASSQGGLGEQFF.

The CDR3 loop reads CASRVAWEGGLRNQPQHF. CDR3 sequence (DNA): TGTGCCAGTCGGGTGGCCTGGGAAGGGGGCCTGCGCAATCAGCCCCAGCATTTT. This sequence joins TRBV19 and TRBJ1-5, with TRBD1 matching 7 bases. Germline V lookup: CDR1 LNHDA, CDR2 SQIVND (reference sequence). This CDR3 has 18 residues. J gave up 2 bases and V 8 bases, and 18 bases lay outside the gene matches.

This chain links TRBV24-1 with TRBJ2-2, with 8 bases identical to TRBD1. The junction had 3 bases not matched to a gene; V was cut back by 3 bases and J by 1 base. Germline V gene lookup returns CDR1 KGHDR and CDR2 SFDVKD. This CDR3 spans 16 amino acids. The CDR3 bases are TGTGCCACCAGTGATCCCGGGACAGGGAACACCGGGGAGCTGTTTTTT. It translates to CATSDPGTGNTGELFF.

This rearrangement joins TRBV5-1 to TRBJ1-1; D is perhaps TRBD1 (6 bases). This CDR3 is 15 amino acids long. V lost 0 bases and J lost 3, with 12 bases in between. Germline V CDR1 and CDR2: SGHRS, YFSETQ. The CDR3 sequence is CASSLEGPGDTEAFF. DNA of the CDR3: TGCGCCAGCAGCTTGGAAGGCCCAGGGGACACTGAAGCTTTCTTT. Together with reference TRBV5-1 and TRBJ1-1, the CDR3 gives the full variable domain: KAGVTQTPRYLIKTRGQQVTLSCSPISGHRSVSWYQQTPGQGLQFLFEYFSETQRNKGNFPGRFSGRQFSNSRSEMNVSTLELGDSALYLCASSLEGPGDTEAFFGQGTRLTVV.

This clone was counted once. The V gene is TRBV18, the J gene TRBJ2-5, with TRBD2 identical over 8 bases. This CDR3 is built from 15 residues. Looked up from germline, CDR1 is KGHSH and CDR2 is LQKENI. The junction had 11 bases not matched to a gene; V was cut back by 2 bases and J by 9 bases. CDR3 coding DNA: TGTGCCAGCTCACCATCAAGCGGGGGAATTAGGGCCCAGTACTTC. This translates into CASSPSSGGIRAQYF.

V is TRBV30 and J is TRBJ2-7, with D perhaps matching TRBD1 (5 bases). Trimming stripped 4 bases from V and 3 bases from J, with 10 bases between. The CDR3 sequence is 12 residues long. In germline, CDR1 is GTSNPN, CDR2 SVGIG (reference sequence). The CDR3 protein is CAWKTDIYEQYF. The DNA for the CDR3 is TGTGCCTGGAAGACAGATATCTACGAGCAGTACTTC.

The rearrangement uses TRBV19 and TRBJ2-5; 9 bases line up with TRBD1. Germline assignment: CDR1 LNHDA and CDR2 SQIVND (reference sequence). Trimming removed 4 bases from V and 5 bases from J; junction bases left unmatched: 2. CDR3 length equals 13 residues. The CDR3 DNA reads TGTGCCAGTAGTACCGGGACAGGGGAGACCCAGTACTTC. It encodes CASSTGTGETQYF.

V gene TRBV25-1 combines with J gene TRBJ1-4; D unresolved. The CDR3 has 14 residues. Germline CDR1 MGHDK, CDR2 SYGVNS. V was cut by 4 bases and J by 7 bases, with 13 bases left in between. The CDR3 region is CASSGTQDLEKLFF. The CDR3 DNA reads as TGTGCCAGCAGTGGGACCCAGGACCTTGAAAAACTGTTTTTT. The full variable domain, in which reference TRBV25-1 and TRBJ1-4 provide the parts outside the CDR3, is EADIYQTPRYLVIGTGKKITLECSQTMGHDKMYWYQQDPGMELHLIHYSYGVNSTEKGDLSSESTVSRIRTEHFPLTLESARPSHTSQYLCASSGTQDLEKLFFGSGTQLSVL.

The chain has TRBV11-3 and TRBJ2-1; TRBD2 aligns across 8 bases. This CDR3 has 15 residues. Looked up from germline, CDR1 is SGHNT and CDR2 is YENEEA. V trimming: 5 bases; J trimming: 9 bases; junction bases outside the gene matches: 12. The CDR3 loop reads CASSPRGGSGFEQFF. The CDR3 nucleotides read TGTGCCAGCAGCCCTCGGGGGGGCTCCGGGTTTGAGCAGTTCTTC.

The CDR3 bases are TGTGCCAGCAGCTTAGGCCGGACAGCTCCAAATGTCTACAATGAGCAGTTCTTC. Amino acids: CASSLGRTAPNVYNEQFF. This chain connects TRBV7-9 to TRBJ2-1; D possibly corresponds to TRBD1 (6 bases). This CDR3 is 18 amino acids long. Trimming took 1 base from V and 3 from J, leaving 19 bases between them. In germline, CDR1 is SEHNR, CDR2 FQNEAQ (reference sequence).

The J gene is TRBJ1-6, the V gene TRBV19, with 7 bases matching TRBD1. With 4 bases clipped from V and 14 bases from J, the junction kept 11 bases outside the gene matches. This CDR3 contains 14 residues. The germline V gene encodes CDR1 LNHDA and CDR2 SQIVND (reference sequence). The CDR3 loop is CASSKGRGRWALHF. The CDR3 DNA sequence: TGTGCCAGTAGTAAAGGCAGGGGGAGGTGGGCCCTCCACTTT.